The entry below gives a single TCR beta chain sequence along with its context. Its cognate antigen is unknown. Primers included in the PCR were 60 Vbeta and 13 Jbeta primers. The table came from immunoSEQ multiplex PCR; TCRdb's copy has only in-frame clones and leaves some out. The table lists 130,000 or so clones, about 74% of them singletons. This sample is part of a study of cytomegalovirus exposure and HLA in healthy donors. Germline V gives CDR1 SGHRS, CDR2 YFSETQ. There are 12 residues in the CDR3. Trimming pared 3 bases from V and 5 bases from J, leaving 5 bases between. Findings and caveats of the study: With later analysis, a missense DCLRE1C variant became linked to TCR beta V- and J-gene trimming.

The receptor was isolated from an older woman in good health and CMV-seronegative. The sample comprised PBMCs. V gene TRBV5-1 combines with J gene TRBJ2-2; D ambiguous. The CDR3 reads CASSSSTGELFF. CDR3 sequence (DNA): TGCGCCAGCAGCTCTTCGACCGGGGAGCTGTTTTTT.